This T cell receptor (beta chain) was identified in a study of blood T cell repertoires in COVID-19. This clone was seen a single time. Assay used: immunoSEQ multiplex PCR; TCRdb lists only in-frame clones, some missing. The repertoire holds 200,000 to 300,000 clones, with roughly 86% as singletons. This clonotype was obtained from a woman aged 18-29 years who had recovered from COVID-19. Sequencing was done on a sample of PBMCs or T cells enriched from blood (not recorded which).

The CDR3 DNA reads as TGTGCCAGCAGCTTAAACGGGGTCTCTGGAAACACCATATATTTT. Amino acids: CASSLNGVSGNTIYF. The V gene is TRBV9, the J gene TRBJ1-3; D gene unclear. V lost 4 bases to trimming and J lost 0 bases, with 11 bases between them. The germline V gene encodes CDR1 SGDLS and CDR2 YYNGEE. This CDR3 region has 15 residues.